The next 13 T cell receptor beta chains were all read from a single sample in a study of breast tumors, draining lymph nodes, adjacent tissues. Breast cancer patients provided tissue from their axillary draining lymph nodes. MiXCR was run by TCRdb on the multiplex PCR reads, yielding one entry per CDR3 protein. The sample holds about 80,000 distinct CDR3 sequences, approximately 19% seen once. The sample comprised axillary lymph node tissue. The receptors stem from a female donor with breast cancer. Some clones in this sample may be carry-over from other donors' samples.

Remarks on this clonotype: A much larger clonotype is one base distant, so this may be a read error. No conserved phenylalanine or tryptophan ends this CDR3, so it is likely a read error. V and J are TRBV3-1 and TRBJ1-6, with 7 bases lining up with TRBD1. This CDR3 has 15 amino acids. Germline CDR1 is LGHDT and CDR2 is YNNKEL (reference sequence). Trimming took 1 base from V and 10 from J; bases not matched to a gene: 7. This CDR3 reads CASSQGQGVKSPLHC. CDR3 nucleotide sequence: TGTGCCAGCAGCCAAGGACAGGGAGTTAAGTCACCCCTCCACTGT.

This clonotype was counted many times. V gene TRBV6-6 combines with J gene TRBJ2-1, with 12 bases matching TRBD2. Trimming cost V 6 bases and J 6 bases; bases outside gene matches: 9. The CDR3 covers 16 residues. Germline-derived CDR1 and CDR2 are MNHNY and SVGAGI (reference sequence). CDR3 in amino acids: CASRASGRAGGNEQFF. CDR3 coding DNA: TGTGCCAGCAGGGCTAGCGGGAGGGCCGGGGGCAATGAGCAGTTCTTC.

This clonotype was counted at least ten times. CDR3 amino acids: CASSILAGGPNEQFF. CDR3 in DNA: TGTGCCAGTAGTATTTTGGCGGGAGGACCAAATGAGCAGTTCTTC. The V and J genes are TRBV19 and TRBJ2-1; 8 bases are a match to TRBD2. Germline-derived CDR1 and CDR2 are LNHDA and SQIVND (reference sequence). The V segment lost 3 bases and the J segment 7 bases; nucleotides outside the gene matches: 8. The CDR3 runs to 15 residues.

In this sample, this clonotype turned up a few times. One end of the junction does not line up with germline, which may come from a read error. The chain carries TRBV28 and TRBJ2-7; D possibly corresponds to TRBD1 (5 bases). CDR3 length: 13 amino acids. Germline CDR1 MDHEN, CDR2 SYDVKM. The CDR3 protein is CASSPSASTRASF. CDR3 in DNA: TGTGCCAGCAGTCCGTCAGCTTCGACCAGGGCTAGCTTC.

This clonotype occurred many times. The V and J genes are TRBV20-1 and TRBJ2-7, with 8 bases fitting TRBD2. Germline assignment: CDR1 DFQATT and CDR2 SNEGSKA (reference sequence). V lost 6 bases, J lost 2 bases, and 12 bases stayed unmatched. The CDR3 loop spans 15 amino acids. CDR3 nucleotides: TGCAGTGCCCGGTTCGGGGGGGCTACCGCCTACGAGCAGTACTTC. This encodes CSARFGGATAYEQYF.

This clonotype was observed at least ten times. The rearrangement links TRBV11-2 to TRBJ2-1, with a weak D call TRBD2 (7 bases). Germline lookup yields CDR1 SGHAT and CDR2 FQNNGV. Between the trimmed V and J ends, which lost 8 bases and 4 bases, there was a span of 18 bases. This CDR3 contains 15 residues. The CDR3 spells CASRGRGVIYNEQFF. The CDR3, as DNA: TGTGCCAGCCGGGGGAGGGGGGTTATATACAATGAGCAGTTCTTC. Supplemented by reference TRBV11-2 and TRBJ2-1, the full variable domain reads EAGVAQSPRYKIIEKRQSVAFWCNPISGHATLYWYQQILGQGPKLLIQFQNNGVVDDSQLPKDRFSAERLKGVDSTLKIQPAKLEDSAVYLCASRGRGVIYNEQFFGPGTRLTVL.

This clonotype was counted at least ten times. The chain combines TRBV7-8 with TRBJ2-5; 7 nucleotides line up with TRBD1. CDR1 is SGHVS and CDR2 is FQNEAQ in the germline V gene. V was pared by 5 bases and J by 5 bases, with 2 bases of the junction left unmatched. The CDR3 is made up of 12 amino acids. CDR3 in amino acids: CASSTTGETQYF. CDR3 in DNA: TGTGCCAGCAGCACGACAGGGGAGACCCAGTACTTC.

Remarks on this clonotype: A much larger clone lies a single base off, so this may be a read error. The chain is built from TRBV6-2 or TRBV6-3 and TRBJ2-7; weak D call: TRBD2 (6 bases). This CDR3 region has 17 residues. V lost 1 base and J 2 bases, leaving 18 bases between the germline ends. Germline CDR1 reads MNHEY; CDR2 reads SVGEGT. The CDR3 region is CASSYYPSGLGTYEQYF. CDR3 DNA sequence: TGTGCCAGCAGTTACTATCCCTCGGGACTTGGAACCTACGAGCAGTACTTC.

This clonotype has ten or more counts. The chain couples TRBV14 to TRBJ1-4, with a possible D match to TRBD1 (5 bases). Germline-derived CDR1 and CDR2 are SGHDN and FVKESK. This CDR3 contains 15 residues. Trimming took 0 bases from V and 13 from J, leaving 18 bases between them. The CDR3 here is CASSQDPGEVGVLFF. In nucleotides, the CDR3 is TGTGCCAGCAGCCAAGATCCGGGGGAGGTCGGAGTACTGTTTTTT.

In its sample, this clonotype was seen many times. The V call is TRBV4-2, the J call TRBJ1-5; D call uncertain. Germline V lookup: CDR1 LGHNA, CDR2 YNFKEQ. Trimming shortened V by 4 bases and J by 5 bases, and 15 bases separated the two germline ends. The CDR3 covers 15 residues. The CDR3 DNA reads TGTGCCAGCAGCCGCGCCGGAACTTCCCATCAGCCCCAGCATTTT. Residues: CASSRAGTSHQPQHF.

This clonotype was recorded at least ten times. The chain is built from TRBV2 and TRBJ2-1; 9 nucleotides match TRBD1. The CDR3 extends over 14 amino acids. Germline V CDR1 and CDR2: SNHLY, FYNNEI. Trimming at V came to 7 bases and at J to 4 bases, leaving 5 bases not matched to a gene. In DNA form, the CDR3 reads TGTGCCAGCAACCTGGGACAGGGATACAATGAGCAGTTCTTC. Translating it yields CASNLGQGYNEQFF.

This clonotype was counted ten times or more. The chain combines TRBV7-9 with TRBJ2-1; D not resolved. Germline V gene lookup returns CDR1 SEHNR and CDR2 FQNEAQ (reference sequence). V shed 5 bases and J shed 0 bases, with 11 bases lying between them. The CDR3 totals 15 residues. CDR3 sequence reads: CASSPTVSSYNEQFF. The CDR3 bases are TGTGCCAGCAGCCCCACAGTGAGCTCCTACAATGAGCAGTTCTTC. The full variable domain, its missing parts supplied by reference TRBV7-9 and TRBJ2-1, is DTGVSQNPRHKITKRGQNVTFRCDPISEHNRLYWYRQTLGQGPEFLTYFQNEAQLEKSRLLSDRFSAERPKGSFSTLEIQRTEQGDSAMYLCASSPTVSSYNEQFFGPGTRLTVL.

This chain connects TRBV4-2 to TRBJ2-1, with TRBD2 matching over 11 bases. V was pared by 4 bases and J by 0 bases, with 8 bases of the junction left unmatched. Germline lookup yields CDR1 LGHNA and CDR2 YNFKEQ. This CDR3 region has 18 residues. CDR3 bases: TGTGCCAGCAGCCCCCTAGCGGGGGGATCCCTCTCCTACAATGAGCAGTTCTTC. Translated, it gives CASSPLAGGSLSYNEQFF.